These 31 T cell receptor beta chains share one sample of origin, sequenced in a study of a mutant IDH1 vaccine in newly diagnosed glioma. The time point here: week 35, safety follow-up. The investigators gave 300 ug of mutant IDH1 20-mer peptide in each vaccine dose, together with topical imiquimod. The table came from immunoSEQ multiplex PCR; TCRdb's copy has only in-frame clones and leaves some out. The profile shows about 44,000 clones, about 76% of them singletons. Their specific antigens are unknown. Specimen: PBMCs, collected from a glioma patient whose treatment included an IDH1 peptide vaccine. Receptors were obtained from a woman between 35 and 50 years old with glioma. Some clones in this sample may be carry-over from other donors' samples.

The chain has TRBV7-2 and TRBJ2-1; D gene ambiguous. Trimming stripped 2 bases from V and 8 bases from J, with 13 bases between. The CDR3 is made up of 14 amino acids. CDR1 is SGHTA and CDR2 is FQGNSA in the germline V gene. CDR3 region: CASSLRTKWDEQFF. The CDR3 DNA sequence: TGTGCCAGCAGCTTACGGACGAAGTGGGATGAGCAGTTCTTC.

The V and J genes are TRBV2 and TRBJ2-7, with 9 nucleotides matching TRBD1. Germline loops: CDR1 SNHLY, CDR2 FYNNEI. J gave up 0 bases and V 8 bases, and 5 bases lay outside the gene matches. The CDR3 extends over 14 amino acids. The DNA of the CDR3 is TGTGCCAGCCGGTCGACAGGGGGCTCCTACGAGCAGTACTTC. The encoded protein is CASRSTGGSYEQYF. The full variable domain, with the rest looked up from reference TRBV2 and TRBJ2-7, is EPEVTQTPSHQVTQMGQEVILRCVPISNHLYFYWYRQILGQKVEFLVSFYNNEISEKSEIFDDQFSVERPDGSNFTLKIRSTKLEDSAMYFCASRSTGGSYEQYFGPGTRLTVT.

This clone appeared a few times. The germline gene is not matched at one end of the junction; a read error may be the cause. The chain links TRBV7-7 to TRBJ2-3; D is ambiguous. This CDR3 is built from 13 residues. CDR1 is SSHAT and CDR2 is FNYEAQ in the germline V gene (reference sequence). The DNA for the CDR3 is TGTGCTAGCAGCTTAGTAGTTTGGAGTACGCAGTATTTT. Its protein is CASSLVVWSTQYF.

The gene calls are TRBV6-1 and TRBJ1-5; D not resolved. The CDR3 is 12 residues long. Germline CDR1 and CDR2: MNHNS and SASEGT. The germline V and J ends were trimmed by 7 bases and 2 bases, with 6 bases remaining between them. The DNA of the CDR3 is TGTGCCAGCAAAACGGGCAATCAGCCCCAGCATTTT. Its translation is CASKTGNQPQHF.

This sequence joins TRBV7-6 and TRBJ1-1; no definite D call. The germline CDR1 and CDR2 sequences are SGHVS and FNYEAQ. CDR3 size: 12 residues. Trimming pared 5 bases from V and 10 bases from J, leaving 14 bases between. DNA of the CDR3: TGTGCCAGCAGCCCTCTCCGCCAAGGAGCTTTCTTT. Translated, it gives CASSPLRQGAFF.

The chain employs TRBV4-3 and TRBJ1-1, with D maybe TRBD1 (6 bases). This CDR3 region has 14 residues. The germline V gene encodes CDR1 LGHNA and CDR2 YSLEER. With 4 bases removed from V and 5 bases from J, the gap between germline ends came to 14 bases. The CDR3: CASSRGGWGTEAFF. CDR3 bases: TGCGCCAGCAGCCGAGGGGGGTGGGGGACTGAAGCTTTCTTT.

This chain links TRBV10-3 with TRBJ2-5; D perhaps matches TRBD1 (7 bases). Germline V gives CDR1 ENHRY, CDR2 SYGVKD. This CDR3 region has 12 residues. Deletions cut 10 bases from V and 4 bases from J, with 13 bases between. The CDR3 nucleotides are TGTGCCACCGGGGGACAGACAGAGACCCAGTACTTC. It specifies CATGGQTETQYF.

This chain joins TRBV5-1 and TRBJ2-7, with TRBD1 matching over 8 bases. J lost 4 bases, V lost 4 bases, and 7 bases had no gene match. In germline, CDR1 is SGHRS, CDR2 YFSETQ. The length of the CDR3 is 14 residues. CDR3 region: CASSPGQGWYEQYF. As DNA, the CDR3 is TGCGCCAGCAGCCCTGGACAGGGATGGTACGAGCAGTACTTC.

The chain employs TRBV2 and TRBJ1-1; 8 nucleotides line up with TRBD1. The V gene end was trimmed by 5 bases and the J gene end by 3 bases; junction bases not matched to a gene: 5. The germline gives CDR1 SNHLY, CDR2 FYNNEI. The CDR3 sequence is 14 residues long. The CDR3 DNA sequence: TGTGCCAGCAGTAGACAGGGGCTGGACACTGAAGCTTTCTTT. Its protein product is CASSRQGLDTEAFF. The full variable domain, rest sourced from reference TRBV2 and TRBJ1-1, is EPEVTQTPSHQVTQMGQEVILRCVPISNHLYFYWYRQILGQKVEFLVSFYNNEISEKSEIFDDQFSVERPDGSNFTLKIRSTKLEDSAMYFCASSRQGLDTEAFFGQGTRLTVV.

CDR3 amino acids: CASSSTVTPVTYNEQFF. In DNA form, the CDR3 reads TGCGCCAGCAGCTCAACGGTGACCCCTGTGACCTACAATGAGCAGTTCTTC. The rearrangement joins TRBV5-1 to TRBJ2-1, with D unresolved. V lost 3 bases and J lost 2, with 18 bases in between. Germline loops: CDR1 SGHRS, CDR2 YFSETQ. This CDR3 contains 17 residues.

The chain couples TRBV5-1 to TRBJ1-4; D uncertain. Trimming stripped 5 bases from V and 0 bases from J, with 11 bases between. Germline V gene sequence: CDR1 SGHRS, CDR2 YFSETQ. This CDR3 has 15 amino acids. The CDR3 DNA is TGCGCCAGCAGTCCGGACGGCGCAACTAATGAAAAACTGTTTTTT. Translating it yields CASSPDGATNEKLFF.

This clone has more than one count but fewer than ten. CDR3 residues: CASSEPGFNTEAFF. CDR3 nucleotide sequence: TGTGCCAGCAGTGAACCGGGGTTTAACACTGAAGCTTTCTTT. This chain connects TRBV25-1 to TRBJ1-1; D unclear. The CDR3 covers 14 residues. Trimming cost V 2 bases and J 2 bases, with 9 bases left between them. Germline CDR1 is MGHDK and CDR2 is SYGVNS.

This clone was seen a single time. The V and J genes are TRBV7-6 and TRBJ2-1; tentatively, D is TRBD2 (5 bases). The ends were cut back, 8 bases at V and 9 bases at J, with 23 bases in the middle. The CDR3 extends over 15 amino acids. Germline CDR1 and CDR2: SGHVS and FNYEAQ. The chain's CDR3 is CASAPEWVSTSEQFF. The CDR3 nucleotides are TGTGCCAGCGCTCCCGAATGGGTCTCTACTAGTGAGCAGTTCTTC. Full variable domain (missing parts from reference TRBV7-6 and TRBJ2-1): GAGVSQSPRYKVTKRGQDVALRCDPISGHVSLYWYRQALGQGPEFLTYFNYEAQQDKSGLPNDRFSAERPEGSISTLTIQRTEQRDSAMYRCASAPEWVSTSEQFFGPGTRLTVL.

This sequence joins TRBV6-5 and TRBJ2-7; 9 positions agree with TRBD1. The CDR3 contains 15 residues. Germline CDR1 MNHEY, CDR2 SVGAGI. Trimming at V came to 0 bases and at J to 2 bases, leaving 2 bases not matched to a gene. The CDR3 nucleotides are TGTGCCAGCAGTTACTCCGGGACAGGGCCCTACGAGCAGTACTTC. It yields the protein CASSYSGTGPYEQYF.

This clone was seen only a few times. This chain uses TRBV9 with TRBJ2-2, with 7 bases identical to TRBD1. After removal of 5 bases from V and 7 bases from J, the junction contained 14 bases not matched to a gene. The CDR3 runs 16 residues. Per germline, CDR1 SGDLS and CDR2 YYNGEE. This CDR3 reads CASSDRAHRYGGELFF. The DNA of the CDR3 is TGTGCCAGCAGTGACAGGGCACATCGATATGGCGGGGAGCTGTTTTTT.

This chain links TRBV13 with TRBJ2-3; 7 positions agree with TRBD2. V shed 5 bases, J shed 1 base, and the junction held 9 bases outside the gene matches. Germline V CDR1 and CDR2: PRHDT, FYEKMQ (reference sequence). This CDR3 is built from 16 residues. CDR3 nucleotides: TGTGCCAGCAGCCCCTGGGGAGGGTCTCGCACAGATACGCAGTATTTT. Its protein product is CASSPWGGSRTDTQYF.

The V gene is TRBV7-2, the J gene TRBJ2-3; no reliable D call. CDR1 is SGHTA and CDR2 is FQGNSA in the germline V gene. The V end was cut by 5 bases, the J end by 7 bases, with 13 bases between. This CDR3 is 13 amino acids long. The CDR3 here is CASSLGRSNTQYF. CDR3 nucleotide sequence: TGTGCCAGCAGCCTCGGCAGATCCAATACGCAGTATTTT.

The gene calls are TRBV27 and TRBJ1-1; no definite D call. Per the germline V gene, CDR1 is MNHEY and CDR2 is SMNVEV (reference sequence). The CDR3 is 13 amino acids. Trimming pared 3 bases from V and 4 bases from J, leaving 9 bases between. The CDR3 here is CASSFGVSTEAFF. Here the CDR3 DNA reads TGTGCCAGCAGTTTTGGAGTTTCCACTGAAGCTTTCTTT.

The J gene is TRBJ2-7, the V gene TRBV27; tentative D call: TRBD2 (6 bases). Germline CDR1 and CDR2: MNHEY and SMNVEV (reference sequence). The CDR3 sequence is 15 residues long. V shed 2 bases and J shed 4 bases, with 15 bases lying between them. CDR3 in amino acids: CASSLSSGIIYEQYF. CDR3 bases: TGTGCCAGCAGTTTAAGTAGCGGAATCATATACGAGCAGTACTTC.

J is TRBJ2-7 and V is TRBV4-2; D might be TRBD2 (5 bases). V was trimmed by 1 base and J by 7 bases, leaving 11 bases between them. Germline CDR1 LGHNA, CDR2 YNFKEQ. The CDR3 is 13 amino acids. The CDR3 bases are TGTGCCAGCAGCCAAGGAGTCTGGGAGGAGCAGTACTTC. Translation gives CASSQGVWEEQYF.

CDR3 in DNA: TGTGCCAGCAGACGTGGGCGGGGGGGCCGGGCCTACGAGCAGTACTTC. Its protein is CASRRGRGGRAYEQYF. This chain connects TRBV11-2 to TRBJ2-7; 9 bases are a match to TRBD2. Germline lookup yields CDR1 SGHAT and CDR2 FQNNGV. The CDR3 contains 16 residues. Trimming took 6 bases from V and 2 from J; bases not matched to a gene: 11. The entire variable domain, with the rest obtained from reference TRBV11-2 and TRBJ2-7, is as follows: EAGVAQSPRYKIIEKRQSVAFWCNPISGHATLYWYQQILGQGPKLLIQFQNNGVVDDSQLPKDRFSAERLKGVDSTLKIQPAKLEDSAVYLCASRRGRGGRAYEQYFGPGTRLTVT.

This rearrangement joins TRBV7-3 to TRBJ1-5; D possibly corresponds to TRBD1 (5 bases). V was cut by 5 bases and J by 7 bases, with 12 bases left in between. The CDR3 spans 13 residues. CDR1 and CDR2 from the germline V gene are SGHTA and FQGTGA. Here the CDR3 reads CASSAQGGQPQHF. CDR3 sequence (DNA): TGTGCCAGCAGCGCGCAGGGAGGGCAGCCCCAGCATTTT.

The chain combines TRBV4-3 with TRBJ2-3; weak D call: TRBD2 (6 bases). Trimming stripped 0 bases from V and 4 bases from J, with 14 bases between. In germline, CDR1 is LGHNA, CDR2 YSLEER. This CDR3 comprises 16 residues. The CDR3: CASSQDHRGGSDTQYF. CDR3 nucleotides: TGCGCCAGCAGCCAAGATCATCGCGGAGGGTCAGATACGCAGTATTTT.

J is TRBJ2-2 and V is TRBV11-3; 12 bases match TRBD2. Germline CDR1 reads SGHNT; CDR2 reads YENEEA. The V and J ends lost 4 bases and 4 bases, in that order; junction bases with no gene match: 4. The CDR3 is 16 amino acids. The CDR3 reads CASSSSGRAFTGELFF. Written as DNA, the CDR3 is TGTGCCAGCAGCTCTAGCGGGAGGGCCTTCACCGGGGAGCTGTTTTTT.

This CDR3 reads CASSDSDWEIESPLHF. CDR3 sequence (DNA): TGTGCCAGCAGTGACTCCGACTGGGAAATAGAATCACCCCTCCACTTT. V gene TRBV6-4 combines with J gene TRBJ1-6; D gene unclear. The CDR3 sequence is 16 residues long. From germline, CDR1 is MRHNA and CDR2 SNTAGT. With 0 bases removed from V and 10 bases from J, the gap between germline ends came to 16 bases.

The rearrangement links TRBV5-6 to TRBJ2-1; D is unclear. CDR1 is SGHDT, CDR2 YYEEEE, per germline. The CDR3 runs to 15 residues. V lost 5 bases and J 6 bases, leaving 18 bases between the germline ends. CDR3 loop: CASSPKRSPFNEQFF. DNA of the CDR3: TGTGCCAGCAGTCCAAAACGGTCACCGTTCAATGAGCAGTTCTTC.

This chain uses TRBV5-1 with TRBJ2-3, with 7 bases fitting TRBD2. This CDR3 is built from 15 residues. Germline lookup yields CDR1 SGHRS and CDR2 YFSETQ. V shed 4 bases, J shed 2 bases, and the junction held 7 bases outside the gene matches. The CDR3 coding sequence is TGCGCCAGCAGCCGGGAGGCCCAATCCACAGATACGCAGTATTTT. It yields the protein CASSREAQSTDTQYF.

The chain employs TRBV5-1 and TRBJ2-6, with D tentatively TRBD2 (6 bases). V was clipped by 3 bases and J by 1 base, with 8 bases between them. This CDR3 contains 15 residues. CDR1 is SGHRS, CDR2 YFSETQ, per germline. The CDR3 sequence: CASSSGGSGANVLTF. CDR3 DNA: TGCGCCAGCAGCTCCGGGGGATCTGGGGCCAACGTCCTGACTTTC.

The rearrangement links TRBV10-3 to TRBJ2-6; D gene uncertain. Trimming took 4 bases from V and 2 from J, leaving 15 bases between them. The germline gives CDR1 ENHRY, CDR2 SYGVKD. The CDR3 length is 17 residues. The CDR3 region has the DNA TGTGCCATCAGTGTGGGAAAGGTCCTAACTGGGGCCAACGTCCTGACTTTC. Protein sequence: CAISVGKVLTGANVLTF.

The gene calls are TRBV7-2 and TRBJ2-5; 10 nucleotides agree with TRBD1. Looked up from germline, CDR1 is SGHTA and CDR2 is FQGNSA. V was clipped by 3 bases and J by 5 bases; unmatched bases: 6. The CDR3 runs to 15 residues. The CDR3 sequence: CASSLDRGMDETQYF. In DNA, the CDR3 is TGTGCCAGCAGCTTGGACAGGGGGATGGATGAGACCCAGTACTTC.

This chain uses TRBV4-2 with TRBJ1-1; D is ambiguous. CDR3 length equals 16 residues. The germline V gene has CDR1 LGHNA and CDR2 YNFKEQ. The V end was cut by 6 bases, the J end by 5 bases, with 22 bases between. Here the CDR3 DNA reads TGTGCCAGCAGGGCGACCTTGGTAAGTCGGCGGACTGAAGCTTTCTTT. It specifies CASRATLVSRRTEAFF.